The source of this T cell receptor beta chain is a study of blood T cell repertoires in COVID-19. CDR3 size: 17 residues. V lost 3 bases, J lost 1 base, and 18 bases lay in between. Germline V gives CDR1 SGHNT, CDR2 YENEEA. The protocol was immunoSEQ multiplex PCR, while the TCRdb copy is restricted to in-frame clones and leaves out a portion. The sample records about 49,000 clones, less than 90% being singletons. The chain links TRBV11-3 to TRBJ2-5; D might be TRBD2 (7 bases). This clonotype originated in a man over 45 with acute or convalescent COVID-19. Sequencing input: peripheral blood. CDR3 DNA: TGTGCCAGCAGCTTGAGGGGGGTAGCGGGTCGCCAAGAGACCCAGTACTTC. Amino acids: CASSLRGVAGRQETQYF. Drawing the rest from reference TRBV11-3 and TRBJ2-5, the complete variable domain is EAGVVQSPRYKIIEKKQPVAFWCNPISGHNTLYWYLQNLGQGPELLIRYENEEAVDDSQLPKDRFSAERLKGVDSTLKIQPAELGDSAVYLCASSLRGVAGRQETQYFGPGTRLLVL.